These 11 T cell receptor beta chains originate from one sample sequenced in a study of CD8 T cells in ankylosing spondylitis. Broader study findings: Characteristic of ankylosing spondylitis blood, it appeared, was a TCR beta motif comprising roughly eight highly homologous variants.

The antigens of these receptors remain unknown. TCRdb ran MiXCR on the 5' RACE reads and lists one entry per CDR3 protein. Counted here are around 490,000 distinct CDR3 sequences, roughly 5% occurring once; the ten biggest clones make up around 3.6%. Specimen: blood, either unsorted or a sorted T cell fraction (not recorded which). The receptors here all came from a male donor with ankylosing spondylitis.

The chain uses TRBV5-6 and TRBJ2-5, with a weak D call TRBD2 (6 bases). The V end was cut by 3 bases, the J end by 4 bases, with 13 bases between. The germline V gene encodes CDR1 SGHDT and CDR2 YYEEEE. This CDR3 region has 14 residues. CDR3 bases: TGTGCCAGCAGCTCCCTGACTAGGCGAGAGACCCAGTACTTC. Amino acid sequence: CASSSLTRRETQYF.

This clonotype was observed a handful of times. The J gene is TRBJ2-7, the V gene TRBV20-1; possibly TRBD1 for D (6 bases). The CDR3 contains 12 residues. The germline CDR1 and CDR2 sequences are DFQATT and SNEGSKA (reference sequence). With 4 bases removed from V and 3 bases from J, the gap between germline ends came to 10 bases. The CDR3 coding sequence is TGCAGTGCTACCGGGACACGCTACGAGCAGTACTTC. This encodes CSATGTRYEQYF.

This clonotype has ten or more counts. This chain uses TRBV20-1 with TRBJ1-6, with TRBD1 as a possible D gene (6 bases). Germline V gives CDR1 DFQATT, CDR2 SNEGSKA (reference sequence). The CDR3 has 14 residues. The germline V and J ends were trimmed by 6 bases and 7 bases, with 16 bases remaining between them. The CDR3 loop reads CSASEGVSNSPLHF. CDR3 DNA sequence: TGCAGTGCCTCCGAGGGGGTCTCCAATTCACCCCTCCACTTT.

This clonotype was detected a few times. This chain uses TRBV2 with TRBJ1-2; 7 bases map to TRBD1. With 6 bases clipped from V and 9 bases from J, the junction kept 10 bases outside the gene matches. This CDR3 region has 13 residues. The germline V gene has CDR1 SNHLY and CDR2 FYNNEI. In DNA form, the CDR3 reads TGTGCCAGCAGGATTGGGACAGCATCTAGCTACACCTTC. Translated, it gives CASRIGTASSYTF.

The table lists this clonotype with a few counts. The J gene is TRBJ2-5, the V gene TRBV18; no clear D gene. This CDR3 has 14 residues. Looked up from germline, CDR1 is KGHSH and CDR2 is LQKENI. Deletions cut 0 bases from V and 5 bases from J, with 10 bases between. CDR3 nucleotide sequence: TGTGCCAGCTCACCACCTAATCTGAGGGAGACCCAGTACTTC. Translated, it gives CASSPPNLRETQYF.

This clonotype was seen at least ten times. At one of its ends the junction is not consistent with the germline gene, which may arise from a read error. The chain employs TRBV29-1 and TRBJ1-1, with D possibly being TRBD1 (6 bases). Germline CDR1 SQVTM, CDR2 ANQGSEA. The CDR3 is made up of 12 amino acids. CDR3 in amino acids: CSVSQGNTEAFF. As DNA, the CDR3 is TGCAGCGTTTCACAGGGAAACACGGAAGCTTTCTTT.

This clonotype was picked up many times. The CDR3 loop reads CASSLDTGAEQYF. DNA for the CDR3: TGCGCCAGCAGCTTGGATACAGGGGCCGAGCAGTACTTC. This rearrangement joins TRBV5-1 to TRBJ2-7; TRBD1 aligns across 7 bases. CDR1 SGHRS and CDR2 YFSETQ come from the germline V gene. The CDR3 totals 13 residues. Germline trimming cut 0 bases from V and 6 bases from J; bases unmatched to any gene: 3.

The sample holds a few counts of this clonotype. V gene TRBV7-9 combines with J gene TRBJ1-1; no clear D. Germline V gene lookup returns CDR1 SEHNR and CDR2 FQNEAQ (reference sequence). The CDR3 loop spans 11 amino acids. V lost 6 bases, J lost 11 bases, and 13 bases lay in between. CDR3 bases: TGTGCCAGCAGTTTCGGTGTGGGCGCTTTCTTT. Translating gives CASSFGVGAFF.

On this clonotype: An end of the junction differs from the germline gene, which may be a read error. V and J are TRBV28 and TRBJ2-7; 7 nucleotides line up with TRBD1. The CDR3 runs to 16 residues. CDR1 and CDR2 (germline): MDHEN, SYDVKM. The CDR3, as DNA: TGTGCCAGCAGTTTCTGGGAAGTCGGGACAGTAAGGAGAAAGCACTTC. Its translation: CASSFWEVGTVRRKHF.

This clonotype was seen at least ten times. As DNA, the CDR3 is TGTGCCAGCAAACCGACAGGGGCCTATGGCTACACCTTC. Translation gives CASKPTGAYGYTF. The chain uses TRBV6-5 and TRBJ1-2, with TRBD1 identical over 8 bases. Germline V gene data show CDR1 as MNHEY and CDR2 as SVGAGI. The J segment lost 4 bases and the V segment lost 7 bases, leaving 5 bases of the junction unmatched. The CDR3 contains 13 residues.

This clonotype occurred many times. This rearrangement joins TRBV5-1 to TRBJ2-1, with a possible D match to TRBD2 (7 bases). Germline-derived CDR1 and CDR2 are SGHRS and YFSETQ. Trimming shortened V by 0 bases and J by 3 bases, and 19 bases separated the two germline ends. The CDR3 loop spans 18 amino acids. The CDR3 loop is CASSLGGGLAAYYNEQFF. The CDR3 DNA is TGCGCCAGCAGCTTGGGGGGGGGCCTAGCGGCCTACTACAATGAGCAGTTCTTC.